Below, 7 T cell receptor beta chains from the same sample are listed, as sequenced in a study of lymphopenia after photon versus proton radiotherapy. The repertoire was sequenced with immunoSEQ multiplex PCR; TCRdb's copy has only in-frame clones and lacks some. This sample has approximately 53,000 clones, with more than 90% found just once. The sample in question was peripheral blood, obtained from a patient treated with photon-based radiotherapy. The receptors were gathered from a middle-aged woman with cholangiocarcinoma.

V usage is TRBV6-6 and J usage is TRBJ1-1; D unclear. V gave up 6 bases and J gave up 3 bases, with 11 bases separating them. The CDR3 is 13 residues long. CDR1 and CDR2 (germline): MNHNY, SVGAGI (reference sequence). This CDR3 reads CASSLGQYTEAFF. The CDR3 DNA sequence: TGTGCCAGCAGCCTCGGGCAGTACACTGAAGCTTTCTTT.

V and J are TRBV30 and TRBJ2-1, with D perhaps being TRBD1 or TRBD2 (5 bases each). The germline V gene has CDR1 GTSNPN and CDR2 SVGIG (reference sequence). The CDR3 loop spans 13 amino acids. V lost 4 bases and J 8 bases, leaving 15 bases between the germline ends. Here the CDR3 DNA reads TGTGCCTGGAACTATGAACGGGGACATGAGCAGTTCTTC. Its translation is CAWNYERGHEQFF.

This rearrangement joins TRBV14 to TRBJ2-5; 7 bases are shared with TRBD1. The end of the DNA is better explained by TRBJ2-7, so the J call may be wrong. This CDR3 comprises 14 residues. Germline lookup yields CDR1 SGHDN and CDR2 FVKESK. CDR3 loop: CASLVGTATYEQYF. DNA of the CDR3: TGTGCCAGCCTCGTTGGGACAGCCACCTACGAGCAGTACTTC.

CDR3 in amino acids: CASSLGSGGVFYEQYF. CDR3 nucleotide sequence: TGTGCCAGCAGCTTGGGTAGCGGGGGGGTATTCTACGAGCAGTACTTC. This chain connects TRBV5-8 to TRBJ2-7; 11 bases match TRBD2. CDR3 size: 16 residues. With V trimmed by 0 bases and J by 3 bases, 5 bases remained unmatched. Germline CDR1 reads SGHTS; CDR2 reads YDEGEE.

J is TRBJ1-1 and V is TRBV5-1; weak D call: TRBD1 (5 bases). Trimming shortened V by 3 bases and J by 2 bases, and 11 bases separated the two germline ends. CDR1 is SGHRS and CDR2 is YFSETQ in the germline V gene. CDR3 length: 14 amino acids. This chain's CDR3 is CASSWPGSNTEAFF. The CDR3 DNA sequence: TGCGCCAGCAGCTGGCCAGGGAGCAACACTGAAGCTTTCTTT.

V and J are TRBV5-4 and TRBJ2-7, with D perhaps matching TRBD2 (5 bases). V lost 4 bases, J lost 2 bases, and 19 bases lay in between. Germline V gene data show CDR1 as SGHNT and CDR2 as YYREEE (reference sequence). This CDR3 has 16 amino acids. As DNA, the CDR3 is TGTGCCAGCAGCCCCCGAGGGCAGACTACGGCCTACGAGCAGTACTTC. Its protein product is CASSPRGQTTAYEQYF.

This clone is a singleton in its sample. The rearrangement uses TRBV4-1 and TRBJ1-5; D is possibly TRBD1 (5 bases). Trimming removed 0 bases at V and 5 bases at J, with 8 bases between. CDR1 is MGHRA, CDR2 YSYEKL, per germline. The CDR3 covers 14 residues. The CDR3 region is CASSQDAGDQPQHF. Written as DNA, the CDR3 is TGCGCCAGCAGCCAAGACGCGGGGGATCAGCCCCAGCATTTT.